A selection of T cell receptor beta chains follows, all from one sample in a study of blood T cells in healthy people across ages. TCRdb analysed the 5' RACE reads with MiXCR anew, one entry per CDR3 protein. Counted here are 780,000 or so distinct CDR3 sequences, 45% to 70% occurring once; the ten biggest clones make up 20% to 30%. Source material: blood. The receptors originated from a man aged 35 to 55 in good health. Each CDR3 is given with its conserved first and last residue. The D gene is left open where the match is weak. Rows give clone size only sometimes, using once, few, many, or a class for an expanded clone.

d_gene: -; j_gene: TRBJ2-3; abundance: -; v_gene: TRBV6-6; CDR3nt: TGTGCCAGCAGTTACTCGAAAGCCTTACATACAGATACGCAGTATTTT; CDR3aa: CASSYSKALHTDTQYF
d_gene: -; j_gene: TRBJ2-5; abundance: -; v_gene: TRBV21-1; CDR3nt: TGTGCCAGCAGCAAAGATGGGACAGTACAAGAGACCCAGTACTTC; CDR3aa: CASSKDGTVQETQYF
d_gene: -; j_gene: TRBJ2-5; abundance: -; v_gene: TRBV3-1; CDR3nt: TGTGCCAGCAGCCAAGATAAAGTACTGGAGACCCAGTACTTC; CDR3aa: CASSQDKVLETQYF
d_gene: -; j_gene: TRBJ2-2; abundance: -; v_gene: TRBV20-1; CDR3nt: TGCAGTGATGAGACCCCCTTGAGAGGGGAGCTGTTTTTT; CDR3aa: CSDETPLRGELFF
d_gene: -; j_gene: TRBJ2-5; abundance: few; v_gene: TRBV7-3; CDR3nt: TGTGCCAGCAGCGCCCGGCTGGGGGAGACCCAGTACTTC; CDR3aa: CASSARLGETQYF
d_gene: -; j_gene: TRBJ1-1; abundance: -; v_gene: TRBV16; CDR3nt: TGTGCCAGCAGCCATCCTACAGGGTTGGCTTTCTTT; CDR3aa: CASSHPTGLAFF
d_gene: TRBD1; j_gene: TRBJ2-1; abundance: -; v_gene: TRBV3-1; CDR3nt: TGTGCCAGCAGCCAAGCCGGGACAGGTAGATTCAATGAGCAGTTCTTC; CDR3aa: CASSQAGTGRFNEQFF
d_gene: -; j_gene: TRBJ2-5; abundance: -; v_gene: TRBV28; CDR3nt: TGTGCCAGCAGTGCCGCAGGGATTGGAGAGACCCAGTACTTC; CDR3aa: CASSAAGIGETQYF
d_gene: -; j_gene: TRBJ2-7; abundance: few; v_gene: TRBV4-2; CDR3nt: TGTGCCAGCAGCCAAGATGGGGACGGCTACTACGAGCAGTACTTC; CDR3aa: CASSQDGDGYYEQYF
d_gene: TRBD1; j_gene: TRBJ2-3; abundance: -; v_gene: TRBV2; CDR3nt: TGTGCCAGCGGACAGGGCAATACAGATACGCAGTATTTT; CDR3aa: CASGQGNTDTQYF
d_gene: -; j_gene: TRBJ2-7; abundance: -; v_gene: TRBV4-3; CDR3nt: TGCGCCAGCAGCCAAGTTGTGGGCCCAAGCTCCTACGAGCAGTACTTC; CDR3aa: CASSQVVGPSSYEQYF
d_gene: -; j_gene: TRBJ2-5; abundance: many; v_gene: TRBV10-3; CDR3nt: TGTGCCATCAGTGAGCCGGATACCCCACAGTACTTC; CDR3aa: CAISEPDTPQYF
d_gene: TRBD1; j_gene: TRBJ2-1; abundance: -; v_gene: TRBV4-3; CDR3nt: TGCGCCAGCAGCCACCCGGACAGGGTCCTCTACAATGAGCAGTTCTTC; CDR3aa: CASSHPDRVLYNEQFF
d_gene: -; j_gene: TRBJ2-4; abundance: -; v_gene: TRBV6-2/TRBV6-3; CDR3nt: TGTGCCAGCAGTTTTGAACGGACCCTAGCCAAAAACATTCAGTACTTC; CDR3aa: CASSFERTLAKNIQYF
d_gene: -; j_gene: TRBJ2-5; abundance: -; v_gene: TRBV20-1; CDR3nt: TGCAGTGCCACGTCGGTGATTCGGGAGACCCAGTACTTC; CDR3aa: CSATSVIRETQYF
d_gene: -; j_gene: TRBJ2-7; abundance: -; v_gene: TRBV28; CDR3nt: TGTGCCAGCAGTCAAGGCAAACTGACAAGGACGGGGACCTACGAGCAGTACTTC; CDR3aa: CASSQGKLTRTGTYEQYF
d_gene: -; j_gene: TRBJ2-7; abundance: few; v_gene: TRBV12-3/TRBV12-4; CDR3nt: TGTGCCAGCAGTGTATTTCCACAGGGCGAGCAGTACTTC; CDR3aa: CASSVFPQGEQYF
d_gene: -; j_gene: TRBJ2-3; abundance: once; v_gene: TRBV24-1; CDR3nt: TGTGCCACCAGTGATCCAGCGGCAACGCAGTATTTT; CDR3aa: CATSDPAATQYF
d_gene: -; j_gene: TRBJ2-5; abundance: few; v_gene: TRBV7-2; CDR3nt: TGTGCCAACCAGAGGGGGGACGCCGAGACCCAGTACTTC; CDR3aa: CANQRGDAETQYF
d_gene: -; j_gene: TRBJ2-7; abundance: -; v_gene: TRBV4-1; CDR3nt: TGCGCCAGCAGCCAAGATCCTCAGCGGGCAGGGGGTGCCTACGAGCAGTACTTC; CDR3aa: CASSQDPQRAGGAYEQYF
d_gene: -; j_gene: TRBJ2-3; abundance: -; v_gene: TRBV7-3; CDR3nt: TGTGCCAGCAGAAAGTCAGGGGCCGGCGTTGGAGATACGCAGTATTTT; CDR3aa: CASRKSGAGVGDTQYF
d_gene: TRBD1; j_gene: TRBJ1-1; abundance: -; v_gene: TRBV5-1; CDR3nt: TGCGCCAGCAGCTGGGACAGGATGAACACTGAAGCTTTCTTT; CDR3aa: CASSWDRMNTEAFF
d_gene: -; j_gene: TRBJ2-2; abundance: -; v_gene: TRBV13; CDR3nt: TGTGCCAGCAGCTTATTTGGCAGGCAGAACACCGGGGAGCTGTTTTTT; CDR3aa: CASSLFGRQNTGELFF
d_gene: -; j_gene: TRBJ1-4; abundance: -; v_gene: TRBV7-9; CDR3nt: TGTGCCAGCAGCAATGCAACTAATGAAAAACTGTTTTTT; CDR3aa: CASSNATNEKLFF
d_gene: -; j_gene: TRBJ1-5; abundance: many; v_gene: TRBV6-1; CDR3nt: TGTGCCACCTCGGGGCAGCAGGGGTTCAATCAGCCCCAGCATTTT; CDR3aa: CATSGQQGFNQPQHF
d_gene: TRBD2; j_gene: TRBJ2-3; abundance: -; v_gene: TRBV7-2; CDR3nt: TGTACCAGCAGCTTAGGCCTAGCGGGAGGAACAGATACGCAGTATTTT; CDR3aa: CTSSLGLAGGTDTQYF
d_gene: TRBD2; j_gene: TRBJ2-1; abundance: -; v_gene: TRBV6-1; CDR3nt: TGTGCCAGCAGTGGGCTAGCGGGGGGACCCTCTGGCCTCAATGAGCAGTTCTTC; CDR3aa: CASSGLAGGPSGLNEQFF
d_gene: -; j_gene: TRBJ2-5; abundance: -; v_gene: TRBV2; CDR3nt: TGTGCCAGCAGTTCAACAGGATTTCTAAAGGAAGAGACCCAGTACTTC; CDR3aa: CASSSTGFLKEETQYF
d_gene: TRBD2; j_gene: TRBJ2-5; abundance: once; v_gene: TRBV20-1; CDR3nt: TGCAGTGCTAGTCGGGCTAGCGGGGGATTGGGAGAGACCCAGTACTTC; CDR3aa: CSASRASGGLGETQYF
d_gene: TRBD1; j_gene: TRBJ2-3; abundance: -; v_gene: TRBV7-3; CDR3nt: TGTGCCAGCAGCCCCTTGACAGGGGGCGTGGATACGCAGTATTTT; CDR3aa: CASSPLTGGVDTQYF
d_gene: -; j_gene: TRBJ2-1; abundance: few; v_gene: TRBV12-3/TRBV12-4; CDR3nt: TGTGCCAGCAGTCCAAAATACAATGAGCAGTTCTTC; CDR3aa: CASSPKYNEQFF
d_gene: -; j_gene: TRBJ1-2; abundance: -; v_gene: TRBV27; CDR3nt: TGTGCCAGCACGGCGCCGGGTTCCCCTAATGGCTACACCTTC; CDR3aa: CASTAPGSPNGYTF
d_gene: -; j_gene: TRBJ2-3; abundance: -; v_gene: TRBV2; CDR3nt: TGTGCCAGCAGGAGGACGGGGACTTACTCAGATACGCAGTATTTT; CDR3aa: CASRRTGTYSDTQYF
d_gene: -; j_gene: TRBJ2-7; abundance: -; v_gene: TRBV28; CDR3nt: TGTGCCAGCAGTTTACGTAATGGGACACCCTCCTACGAGCAGTACTTC; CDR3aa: CASSLRNGTPSYEQYF
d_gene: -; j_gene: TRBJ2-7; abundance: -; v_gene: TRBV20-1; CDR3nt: TGCAGTGCTAGAGTTAGCGGCCGCTCCTACGAGCAGTACTTC; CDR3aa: CSARVSGRSYEQYF
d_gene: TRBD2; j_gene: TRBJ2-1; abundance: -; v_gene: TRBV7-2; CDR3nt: TGTGCCAGCAGCTACAGCGGGGGCCTCTACAATGAGCAGTTCTTC; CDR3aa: CASSYSGGLYNEQFF
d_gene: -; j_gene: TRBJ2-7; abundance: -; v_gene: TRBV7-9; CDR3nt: TGTGCCAGCAGCTTGATTAGCGGTACCTACGAGCAGTACTTC; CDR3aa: CASSLISGTYEQYF
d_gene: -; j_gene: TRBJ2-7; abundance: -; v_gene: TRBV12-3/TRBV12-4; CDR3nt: TGTGCCAGCAGTTTAGTCGGTCACACCTACGAGCAGTACTTC; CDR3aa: CASSLVGHTYEQYF
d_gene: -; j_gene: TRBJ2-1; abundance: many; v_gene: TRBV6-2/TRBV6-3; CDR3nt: TGTGCCAGCCTCTTGCGGGGCTCCTACAATGAGCAGTTCTTC; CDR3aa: CASLLRGSYNEQFF
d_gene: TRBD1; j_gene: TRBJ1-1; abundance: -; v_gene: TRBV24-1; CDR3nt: TGTGCCACCAGTGAGGGAGGGACAGTAGGTGCTTTCTTT; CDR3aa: CATSEGGTVGAFF
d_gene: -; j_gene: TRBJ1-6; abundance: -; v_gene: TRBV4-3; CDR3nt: TGCGCCAGCAGCGCCGTTGACTATAATTCACCCCTCCACTTT; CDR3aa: CASSAVDYNSPLHF
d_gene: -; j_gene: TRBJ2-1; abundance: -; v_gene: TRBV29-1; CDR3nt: TGCAGCGTTGAGGGGGCGCCCTCCAATGAGCAGTTCTTC; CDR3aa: CSVEGAPSNEQFF
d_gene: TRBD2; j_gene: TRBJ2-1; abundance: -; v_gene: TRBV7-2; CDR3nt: TGTGCCAGCGGTACGGCGGGAGGGCCTTATGAGCAGTTCTTC; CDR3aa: CASGTAGGPYEQFF
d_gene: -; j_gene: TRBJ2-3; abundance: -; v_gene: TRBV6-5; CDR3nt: TGTGCCAGCAGTTATCGACCCCGGGGTCAAACAGATACGCAGTATTTT; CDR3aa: CASSYRPRGQTDTQYF
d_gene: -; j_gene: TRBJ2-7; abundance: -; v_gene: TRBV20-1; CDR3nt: TGCAGTGCTAGAGCGTCGTACAGCTCCTACGAGCAGTACTTC; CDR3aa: CSARASYSSYEQYF
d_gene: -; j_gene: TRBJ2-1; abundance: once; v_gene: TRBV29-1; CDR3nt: TGCAGCGGTGAATATGGGGAGACCCAGTTCTTC; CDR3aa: CSGEYGETQFF
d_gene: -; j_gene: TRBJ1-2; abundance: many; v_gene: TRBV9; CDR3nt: TGTGCCAGCAGCGAGGGGACGGAACCTAACTATGGCTACACCTTC; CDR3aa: CASSEGTEPNYGYTF
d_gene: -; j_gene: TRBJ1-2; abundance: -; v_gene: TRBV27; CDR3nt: TGTGCCAGCAGTCTACACAGGGCGGACTATGGCTACACCTTC; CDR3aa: CASSLHRADYGYTF